A selection of T cell receptor beta chains follows, all from one sample in a study of human T cells and chemical hapten exposure. In TCRdb, the RACE reads were re-called with MiXCR into one record per CDR3 protein. The table includes over 100,000 distinct CDR3 sequences, roughly a tenth detected once. Sequencing was performed on whole blood, taken in connection with sensitization to the hapten diphenylcyclopropenone (DPC). Receptor source: a middle-aged woman with alopecia areata. Some clones in this sample may be carry-over from other donors' samples. The conserved cysteine and the conserved F or W are not part of the CDR3 here. The D gene is left open where the match is weak.

>TRBV19|TRBJ2-3|TRBD2
ASSVTSGGAGTDTQY
>TRBV25-1|TRBJ2-3|.
ASKGGPLGDTQY
>TRBV12-3/TRBV12-4|TRBJ2-1|.
ASRGGFYNEQF
>TRBV6-2/TRBV6-3|TRBJ2-1|.
ASSTQGGYNEQF
>TRBV3-1|TRBJ2-2|.
ASSQVLLAGNTGELF
>TRBV5-6|TRBJ1-6|.
ASSLGRIGSPLH
>TRBV5-4|TRBJ1-6|.
ASSFRDGNSPLH
>TRBV6-5|TRBJ2-1|TRBD2
ASSRGTSGGDEQF
>TRBV20-1|TRBJ2-1|TRBD2
SASLAGGYNEQF
>TRBV29-1|TRBJ2-1|.
SFGARLNEQF
>TRBV9|TRBJ2-2|TRBD2
ASSSTSGGLTGELF
>TRBV7-9|TRBJ2-1|TRBD1
ASSFTPGTGPHEQF
>TRBV4-2|TRBJ2-5|.
ASSPLSGGFQETQY
>TRBV7-2|TRBJ2-7|.
ASSLAQQEQY
>TRBV7-2|TRBJ1-2|.
ASILEGTRGYT
>TRBV7-2|TRBJ2-3|TRBD2
ASSPKAGGRVDTQY
>TRBV14|TRBJ2-3|.
ASSQDYWTDTDTQY
>TRBV4-1|TRBJ1-2|.
ASSPQWRATDNYGYT
>TRBV7-2|TRBJ2-1|TRBD1
ASSLQSGTGSNEQF
>TRBV7-2|TRBJ2-5|TRBD2
ASSPLPVAGIPETQY
>TRBV7-2|TRBJ2-2|TRBD2
ASSLVGVERGKNTGELF
>TRBV20-1|TRBJ2-7|TRBD1
SASRRGPYEQY
>TRBV28|TRBJ1-2|TRBD1
ASSGFDRANYGYT
>TRBV5-1|TRBJ1-1|.
ASSLEDLTEAF
>TRBV2|TRBJ2-3|.
ASSEAELRGVTDTQY
>TRBV5-1|TRBJ2-3|.
ASSPIAGTDTQY
>TRBV20-1|TRBJ1-2|.
SASTGYGYT
>TRBV20-1|TRBJ1-1|TRBD1
SAPRDSALLRTEAF
>TRBV6-2/TRBV6-3|TRBJ2-5|.
ASSYPGGGETQY
>TRBV6-5|TRBJ2-1|TRBD1
ASRITGVLGEQF
>TRBV7-8|TRBJ1-5|.
ASSLVAGWGNQPQH
>TRBV4-3|TRBJ2-2|.
ASSQGVARAGELF
>TRBV28|TRBJ1-2|.
ASSFEWRQENYGYT
>TRBV2|TRBJ1-6|TRBD1
ASRTGVENSPLH
>TRBV6-6|TRBJ2-3|.
ASSPDGMGTDTQY
>TRBV7-8|TRBJ2-7|.
ASSFGTTSYEQY
>TRBV20-1|TRBJ1-1|.
SATSGSTEAF
>TRBV29-1|TRBJ1-2|.
SVEARGNYGYT
>TRBV11-2|TRBJ2-7|.
ASSLAGVGYEQY
>TRBV27|TRBJ1-2|TRBD1
ASSGQGLNYGYT
>TRBV7-6|TRBJ2-5|TRBD2
ASSLPTSGQETQY
>TRBV7-3|TRBJ1-2|TRBD1
ASSSNPGQGLGGYT
>TRBV12-3/TRBV12-4|TRBJ1-2|.
ASSLGNYGYT
>TRBV12-3/TRBV12-4|TRBJ2-4|.
ASSAASLKY
>TRBV2|TRBJ2-2|.
ASRATGELF
>TRBV19|TRBJ2-4|.
ASSLRQTLAKNIQY
>TRBV5-1|TRBJ1-5|.
ASSLTAGFCALFTDRNQPQH
>TRBV7-2|TRBJ2-3|TRBD2
ASSLVASWASGGARDTQY
>TRBV4-3|TRBJ2-3|.
ASSQGGGASNTQY
>TRBV2|TRBJ2-4|.
ASRTGTQLQY
>TRBV12-3/TRBV12-4|TRBJ1-2|TRBD1
ASSSGPGQARGGYT
>TRBV6-1|TRBJ2-5|TRBD2
ASSEVGRGSYQETQY
>TRBV7-8|TRBJ2-1|TRBD1
ASSLGTGSYNEQF
>TRBV10-3|TRBJ2-7|TRBD2
AIGLLAGGTYEQY
>TRBV7-2|TRBJ2-4|TRBD1
ASSLGTGLDIQY